The rows below give T cell receptor beta chains drawn from one sample of a study of blood T cell repertoires in COVID-19. The repertoire was sequenced with immunoSEQ multiplex PCR; TCRdb's copy has only in-frame clones and lacks some. The sample consists of roughly 250,000 clones, 85% to 90% of them appearing once. Source material: PBMCs or T cells enriched from blood (not recorded which). The receptors here all came from a woman aged 45-59 years who had recovered from COVID-19. Each CDR3 is given with its conserved first and last residue. The D gene is left open where the match is weak. Clone size appears in some rows only: once, few, many, or a class for an expanded clone.

TRBV4-1,NA,TRBJ1-2,TRBD1,CASSQQFRGNYGYTF,TGCGCCAGCAGCCAACAATTCAGGGGGAACTATGGCTACACCTTC
TRBV6-5,NA,TRBJ1-5,NA,CASDDRYSNQPQHF,TGTGCCAGCGATGACAGATATAGCAATCAGCCCCAGCATTTT
TRBV7-9,NA,TRBJ2-7,NA,CTSSLTANYEQYF,TGTACCAGCAGCTTAACTGCTAACTACGAGCAGTACTTC
TRBV7-9,NA,TRBJ2-2,NA,CASSLAAENTGELFF,TGTGCCAGCAGCTTAGCGGCGGAGAACACCGGGGAGCTGTTTTTT
TRBV28,NA,TRBJ2-5,TRBD2,CASSSDWAGVGVETQYF,TGTGCCAGCAGTTCCGACTGGGCGGGAGTAGGAGTGGAGACCCAGTACTTC
TRBV6-2/TRBV6-3,NA,TRBJ1-1,TRBD1,CASSKDRVRLNTEAFF,TGTGCCAGCAGTAAGGACAGGGTACGACTCAACACTGAAGCTTTCTTT
TRBV13,NA,TRBJ2-1,NA,CASSFTGEGYNEQFF,TGTGCCAGCAGCTTTACGGGAGAGGGGTACAATGAGCAGTTCTTC
TRBV28,NA,TRBJ2-6,TRBD1,CASRKTGTGTKKSGANVLTF,TGTGCCAGCAGGAAGACAGGGACGGGTACCAAAAAATCTGGGGCCAACGTCCTGACTTTC
TRBV18,NA,TRBJ2-5,NA,CASSTTDKETQYF,TGTGCCAGCTCAACGACAGACAAAGAGACCCAGTACTTC
TRBV6-6,NA,TRBJ2-2,TRBD2,CASSPRLAGGPTGELFF,TGTGCCAGCAGTCCCCGACTAGCGGGAGGACCCACCGGGGAGCTGTTTTTT
TRBV27,NA,TRBJ2-1,TRBD1,CASSLHGQGEIEQFF,TGTGCCAGCAGTTTGCACGGACAGGGGGAGATTGAGCAGTTCTTC
TRBV7-9,few,TRBJ1-1,NA,CASSQSAQGPTEAFF,TGTGCCAGCAGCCAAAGCGCACAGGGTCCCACTGAAGCTTTCTTT
TRBV28,few,TRBJ2-3,NA,CASSFLSGTDTQYF,TGTGCCAGCAGTTTCCTTTCGGGGACAGATACGCAGTATTTT
TRBV5-1,NA,TRBJ2-1,NA,CASSLDPPAAVFNEQFF,TGCGCCAGCAGCCTGGATCCTCCAGCGGCGGTATTCAATGAGCAGTTCTTC
TRBV21-1,NA,TRBJ2-3,NA,CASSKPQMSTDTQYF,TGTGCCAGCAGCAAGCCGCAGATGAGCACAGATACGCAGTATTTT
TRBV7-9,NA,TRBJ2-1,NA,CASSLLRVALGGNEQFF,TGTGCCAGCAGCCTCCTTAGGGTAGCCTTGGGAGGCAATGAGCAGTTCTTC
TRBV2,NA,TRBJ2-5,TRBD1,CASSKQGPRETQYF,TGTGCCAGCAGTAAACAGGGGCCACGGGAGACCCAGTACTTC
TRBV5-1,NA,TRBJ2-7,TRBD2,CASSPSASGRAREQYF,TGCGCCAGCAGCCCGAGCGCGAGCGGGAGGGCGAGGGAGCAGTACTTC
TRBV2,NA,TRBJ2-3,NA,CASSEQGSSFSTDTQYF,TGTGCCAGCAGTGAACAGGGCAGCTCGTTTAGCACAGATACGCAGTATTTT
TRBV2,few,TRBJ1-2,NA,CASSARGGGYTF,TGTGCCAGCAGTGCCCGAGGGGGTGGCTACACCTTC
TRBV5-1,NA,TRBJ2-1,TRBD2,CASSPSTSGLYNEQFF,TGCGCCAGCAGCCCCAGCACTAGCGGACTCTACAATGAGCAGTTCTTC
TRBV19,NA,TRBJ1-1,TRBD1,CASRDRGGTEAFF,TGTGCCAGTAGGGACAGGGGCGGCACTGAAGCTTTCTTT
TRBV5-4,NA,TRBJ1-1,NA,CASSPGGQGGTEAFF,TGTGCCAGCAGCCCCGGGGGGCAGGGTGGGACTGAAGCTTTCTTT
TRBV9,NA,TRBJ2-3,TRBD2,CASSPSGGVTDTQYF,TGTGCCAGCAGCCCCTCGGGGGGAGTTACAGATACGCAGTATTTT
TRBV27,few,TRBJ1-6,NA,CASRSWAGSPLHF,TGTGCCAGCCGCAGTTGGGCCGGATCACCCCTCCACTTT
TRBV7-2,NA,TRBJ1-6,TRBD1,CASSLQTGALSPLHF,TGTGCCAGCAGCTTACAGACAGGGGCCCTTTCACCCCTCCACTTT